A single sample is the source of the 27 T cell receptor beta chains below, sequenced in a study of blood T cell repertoires in COVID-19. The method was immunoSEQ multiplex PCR; TCRdb's version includes in-frame clones alone and lacks a portion of them. The sample contains about 240,000 clones, approximately 86% of which appear only once. The sample was PBMCs or T cells enriched from blood (not recorded which). The receptors come from a woman aged 25 to 39 with acute COVID-19.

This clone was observed once. The chain joins TRBV6-5 to TRBJ1-2; 9 positions agree with TRBD1. V lost 7 bases to trimming and J lost 7 bases; unmatched junction nucleotides: 4. Germline-derived CDR1 and CDR2 are MNHEY and SVGAGI. This CDR3 has 12 residues. The CDR3 DNA sequence: TGTGCCAGCACTCTGGACAGGGGTGGCTACACCTTC. This sequence encodes CASTLDRGGYTF.

J is TRBJ1-5 and V is TRBV6-2 or TRBV6-3, with 9 bases aligning to TRBD1. There are 14 residues in the CDR3. Germline V gene sequence: CDR1 MNHEY, CDR2 SVGEGT. V was clipped by 0 bases and J by 8 bases; unmatched bases: 2. CDR3 DNA: TGTGCCAGCAGTTACTCGGGGACAGGGAAGCCCCAGCATTTT. It encodes CASSYSGTGKPQHF.

The gene calls are TRBV7-6 and TRBJ1-5; the match to TRBD1 covers 7 bases. From germline, CDR1 is SGHVS and CDR2 FNYEAQ. The CDR3 length is 13 residues. The junction had 4 bases not matched to a gene; V was cut back by 6 bases and J by 5 bases. In nucleotides, the CDR3 is TGTGCCAGCAGTCAAGACAGGGATCAGCCCCAGCATTTT. It is translated as CASSQDRDQPQHF.

The V and J genes are TRBV19 and TRBJ1-1, with unresolved D. CDR1 is LNHDA, CDR2 SQIVND, per germline (reference sequence). V dropped 10 bases and J dropped 1 base, with 13 bases sitting between them. This CDR3 is built from 13 residues. The CDR3 nucleotides read TGTGCCACCCTCTTGAGAGGGAACACTGAAGCTTTCTTT. Translating gives CATLLRGNTEAFF.

The chain joins TRBV27 to TRBJ1-5, with D tentatively TRBD1 (6 bases). In germline, CDR1 is MNHEY, CDR2 SMNVEV (reference sequence). The V and J ends lost 5 bases and 4 bases respectively, with 15 bases between them. The CDR3 consists of 15 residues. The CDR3 loop reads CASSVRGSENQPQHF. The CDR3 region has the DNA TGTGCCAGCAGTGTAAGGGGGAGTGAGAATCAGCCCCAGCATTTT.

The CDR3 sequence is CASSYSVVNEKLFF. The CDR3 region has the DNA TGTGCCAGCAGTTACTCGGTAGTTAATGAAAAACTGTTTTTT. The J gene is TRBJ1-4, the V gene TRBV6-5; the D is unclear. The CDR3 is made up of 14 amino acids. Germline CDR1 reads MNHEY; CDR2 reads SVGAGI. V was shortened by 0 bases and J by 4 bases, with 6 bases between the two germline ends.

The rearrangement uses TRBV9 and TRBJ1-4; 7 bases are a match to TRBD1. The CDR3 length is 17 residues. V gave up 0 bases and J gave up 6 bases; unmatched junction bases: 11. Germline V gives CDR1 SGDLS, CDR2 YYNGEE. This CDR3 is CASSVEGTAPGDEKLFF. CDR3 sequence (DNA): TGTGCCAGCAGCGTAGAGGGGACAGCCCCCGGGGATGAAAAACTGTTTTTT.

This clone was seen only a few times. The gene calls are TRBV18 and TRBJ1-3; no clear D gene. Germline CDR1 reads KGHSH; CDR2 reads LQKENI. V shed 4 bases and J shed 0 bases, with 10 bases lying between them. The CDR3 is 15 amino acids. The CDR3 DNA sequence: TGTGCCAGCTCACGAGAGATTTACTCTGGAAACACCATATATTTT. Its translation: CASSREIYSGNTIYF.

This sequence joins TRBV2 and TRBJ1-3, with D hard to call. Germline V lookup: CDR1 SNHLY, CDR2 FYNNEI. The CDR3 extends over 20 amino acids. Trimming stripped 5 bases from V and 0 bases from J, with 26 bases between. The CDR3 region is CASSRRSGLDATSSGNTIYF. The CDR3 DNA reads as TGTGCCAGCAGTCGAAGATCGGGATTGGACGCAACCAGCTCTGGAAACACCATATATTTT.

V is TRBV14 and J is TRBJ2-1; D unresolved. The ends were cut back, 6 bases at V and 0 bases at J, with 12 bases in the middle. In germline, CDR1 is SGHDN, CDR2 FVKESK. This CDR3 comprises 15 residues. CDR3 sequence reads: CASRSSESSYNEQFF. The DNA for the CDR3 is TGTGCCAGCAGGTCCTCTGAGAGCTCCTACAATGAGCAGTTCTTC.

The chain joins TRBV3-1 (or the pseudogene TRBV3-2) to TRBJ2-3; 16 bases fit TRBD2. The length of the CDR3 is 19 residues. Germline loops: CDR1 LGHDT, CDR2 YNNKEL (reference sequence). V was clipped by 4 bases and J by 1 base; unmatched bases: 8. CDR3 region: CASSRRGLAGGTRTDTQYF. CDR3 nucleotides: TGTGCCAGCAGCCGAAGGGGACTAGCGGGGGGGACCCGCACAGATACGCAGTATTTT.

This chain joins TRBV9 and TRBJ1-3; D remains unclear. V was shortened by 4 bases and J by 4 bases, with 3 bases between the two germline ends. Germline V lookup: CDR1 SGDLS, CDR2 YYNGEE. The CDR3 has 11 amino acids. CDR3 sequence: CASSLGNTIYF. Written as DNA, the CDR3 is TGTGCCAGCAGCTTAGGAAACACCATATATTTT.

V is TRBV7-2 and J is TRBJ2-1, with TRBD1 matching over 9 bases. This CDR3 is 15 amino acids long. The germline gives CDR1 SGHTA, CDR2 FQGNSA. V lost 3 bases and J lost 5; bases outside the gene matches: 5. The CDR3 loop is CASSFAQGAHNEQFF. CDR3 in DNA: TGTGCCAGCAGCTTCGCACAGGGGGCTCACAATGAGCAGTTCTTC.

This chain uses TRBV3-1 (or the pseudogene TRBV3-2) with TRBJ2-2, with D uncertain. V was shortened by 1 base and J by 7 bases, with 7 bases between the two germline ends. The CDR3 is 13 amino acids. Per the germline V gene, CDR1 is LGHDT and CDR2 is YNNKEL (reference sequence). The CDR3 nucleotides read TGTGCCAGCAGCCAAGCCAGTTACGGGGAGCTGTTTTTT. Residues: CASSQASYGELFF.

The V gene is TRBV7-2, the J gene TRBJ2-1, with a weak D call TRBD2 (5 bases). Germline assignment: CDR1 SGHTA and CDR2 FQGNSA. V lost 5 bases and J 3 bases, leaving 17 bases between the germline ends. There are 16 residues in the CDR3. DNA of the CDR3: TGTGCCAGCAGCGATACGGGGAACTTCGGCTACAATGAGCAGTTCTTC. It is translated as CASSDTGNFGYNEQFF.

This sequence joins TRBV30 and TRBJ2-1, with 9 bases that match TRBD1. Germline CDR1 and CDR2: GTSNPN and SVGIG (reference sequence). CDR3 length equals 13 residues. The junction had 3 bases not matched to a gene; V was cut back by 4 bases and J by 5 bases. The CDR3 DNA reads TGTGCCTGGATACAGGGGGCGAACAATGAGCAGTTCTTC. Translation: CAWIQGANNEQFF.

The rearrangement links TRBV5-1 to TRBJ2-3, with 7 bases fitting TRBD1. From germline, CDR1 is SGHRS and CDR2 YFSETQ. Trimming at V came to 4 bases and at J to 2 bases, leaving 7 bases not matched to a gene. The CDR3 has 15 amino acids. CDR3 residues: CASSVGTVDTDTQYF. The CDR3 DNA is TGCGCCAGCAGCGTCGGGACAGTCGACACAGATACGCAGTATTTT.

The gene calls are TRBV5-5 and TRBJ2-7, with a weak D call TRBD2 (6 bases). The CDR3 is made up of 15 amino acids. The V end lost 0 bases, the J end lost 0 bases, and 10 bases lay between the germline ends. The germline gives CDR1 SGHKS, CDR2 YYEKEE (reference sequence). As DNA, the CDR3 is TGTGCCAGCAGCTTGGGGCACGGGGGCTCCTACGAGCAGTACTTC. Protein sequence: CASSLGHGGSYEQYF.

V gene TRBV20-1 combines with J gene TRBJ1-1, with a tentative D call TRBD1 (5 bases). V was pared by 3 bases and J by 9 bases, with 17 bases between. The CDR3 runs 13 residues. Germline V gene sequence: CDR1 DFQATT, CDR2 SNEGSKA (reference sequence). CDR3 in DNA: TGCAGTGCTAGTTCCGGACCCAAGGACAAAGCTTTCTTT. Amino acid sequence: CSASSGPKDKAFF.

V is TRBV4-3 and J is TRBJ2-7; 7 bases agree with TRBD1. This CDR3 region has 15 residues. Germline assignment: CDR1 LGHNA and CDR2 YSLEER. J gave up 2 bases and V 1 base, and 5 bases lay outside the gene matches. The CDR3 is CASSQGAGTAYEQYF. CDR3 nucleotide sequence: TGCGCCAGCAGCCAAGGGGCCGGGACAGCCTACGAGCAGTACTTC.

The chain joins TRBV13 to TRBJ1-2, with TRBD1 as a possible D gene (6 bases). Germline V gene lookup returns CDR1 PRHDT and CDR2 FYEKMQ (reference sequence). The CDR3 is made up of 12 amino acids. With 7 bases removed from V and 7 bases from J, the gap between germline ends came to 13 bases. The CDR3 spells CASTTGWSGYTF. The CDR3 bases are TGTGCCAGCACTACAGGGTGGAGTGGCTACACCTTC.

The gene calls are TRBV7-9 and TRBJ1-1, with TRBD1 matching over 8 bases. V lost 7 bases and J lost 1; bases outside the gene matches: 14. The germline V gene encodes CDR1 SEHNR and CDR2 FQNEAQ (reference sequence). The CDR3 spans 17 residues. CDR3 sequence: CASTPQLRGQANTEAFF. CDR3 sequence (DNA): TGTGCCAGCACCCCTCAACTTAGGGGACAGGCGAACACTGAAGCTTTCTTT.

The chain recombines TRBV19 with TRBJ1-6; possible D gene TRBD1, 6 bases. Germline V gene data show CDR1 as LNHDA and CDR2 as SQIVND (reference sequence). Trimming cost V 6 bases and J 5 bases, with 11 bases left between them. This CDR3 contains 14 residues. For the CDR3, the DNA is TGTGCCAGTAGCGGGACAATCAATAATTCACCCCTCCACTTT. Protein product: CASSGTINNSPLHF.

This clone has a count of ten or more. The chain links TRBV27 to TRBJ1-1, with 7 bases fitting TRBD1. Germline CDR1 and CDR2: MNHEY and SMNVEV (reference sequence). This CDR3 is built from 15 residues. With 2 bases clipped from V and 6 bases from J, the junction kept 9 bases outside the gene matches. CDR3 loop: CASSLAQQGSSEAFF. CDR3 DNA sequence: TGTGCCAGCAGTTTAGCACAACAGGGGAGCTCTGAAGCTTTCTTT.

V gene TRBV21-1 combines with J gene TRBJ2-7; no DNA check was done on the table's D call, TRBD2. TRBV21-1 is a recognized pseudogene. The CDR3 length is 15 residues. DNA of the CDR3: TGTGCCAGCAGCAAAGAGGGCGGGAGGTCGAGGGAGCAGTACTTC. It is translated as CASSKEGGRSREQYF.

V usage is TRBV11-3 and J usage is TRBJ1-4, with a weak D call TRBD1 (5 bases). The V end lost 2 bases, the J end lost 5 bases, and 15 bases lay between the germline ends. From germline, CDR1 is SGHNT and CDR2 YENEEA. The CDR3 length is 16 residues. The CDR3: CASSLRTPQMNEKLFF. Written as DNA, the CDR3 is TGTGCCAGCAGCTTAAGGACACCCCAGATGAATGAAAAACTGTTTTTT.

The rearrangement uses TRBV15 and TRBJ1-5; no definite D call. This CDR3 comprises 17 residues. Trimming took off 1 base at V and 2 bases at J, with 15 bases between the two ends. In germline, CDR1 is LNHNV, CDR2 YYDKDF (reference sequence). The CDR3 nucleotides read TGTGCCACCAGCAGAGTAGGTGGATGGGAGGGCAATCAGCCCCAGCATTTT. It is translated as CATSRVGGWEGNQPQHF. Combining the CDR3 with reference TRBV15 and TRBJ1-5 gives the whole variable domain DAMVIQNPRYQVTQFGKPVTLSCSQTLNHNVMYWYQQKSSQAPKLLFHYYDKDFNNEADTPDNFQSRRPNTSFCFLDIRSPGLGDTAMYLCATSRVGGWEGNQPQHFGDGTRLSIL.